The rows below give T cell receptor beta chains drawn from one sample of a study of blood T cell repertoires in COVID-19. Repertoires were generated with immunoSEQ multiplex PCR, while TCRdb's copy carries only in-frame clones and drops some. The sample contains nearly 250,000 clones, about 83% of which appear only once. Material: PBMCs or T cells enriched from blood (not recorded which). The receptors stem from a woman aged 45-65 years who had recovered from COVID-19. The CDR3 runs from the conserved cysteine through the conserved F or W. D genes are given only for firm matches. A clone size is listed for some rows: how often the clone was seen (once, few, many), or a class if it is expanded.

d_gene	v_gene	abundance	j_gene	CDR3aa	CDR3nt
.	TRBV29-1	many	TRBJ2-7	CSVWIRGTASYEQYF	TGCAGCGTGTGGATCCGGGGGACAGCGTCCTACGAGCAGTACTTC
.	TRBV7-6	.	TRBJ2-7	CASSANTVASYEQYF	TGTGCCAGCAGCGCGAATACAGTGGCATCCTACGAGCAGTACTTC
TRBD1	TRBV4-1	.	TRBJ2-3	CASSWNRGLDADTQYF	TGCGCCAGCAGCTGGAACAGGGGTCTGGACGCAGATACGCAGTATTTT
TRBD1	TRBV14	.	TRBJ2-1	CASSQVGQGRLFNEQFF	TGTGCCAGCAGCCAGGTCGGACAGGGGAGGTTGTTCAATGAGCAGTTCTTC
TRBD1	TRBV2	.	TRBJ1-2	CASRVTGYNGYTF	TGTGCCAGCAGGGTGACAGGGTATAATGGCTACACCTTC
.	TRBV6-5	once	TRBJ2-7	CASSYSSRSSYEQYF	TGTGCCAGCAGTTACTCGAGCCGGAGCTCCTACGAGCAGTACTTC
.	TRBV7-2	.	TRBJ1-1	CASSLIGGTTEAFF	TGTGCCAGCAGCTTAATCGGGGGTACCACTGAAGCTTTCTTT
.	TRBV9	few	TRBJ2-7	CASSLDQGAGEQYF	TGTGCCAGCAGCTTAGACCAGGGTGCCGGCGAGCAGTACTTC
.	TRBV30	few	TRBJ1-5	CAWSAGSSGQPQHF	TGTGCCTGGAGCGCAGGGTCTTCAGGTCAGCCCCAGCATTTT
.	TRBV6-2/TRBV6-3	once	TRBJ1-1	CASSHQWNTEAFF	TGTGCCAGCAGTCACCAGTGGAACACTGAAGCTTTCTTT
.	TRBV13	.	TRBJ2-7	CASSLGLEYEQYF	TGTGCCAGCAGCTTAGGCCTTGAGTACGAGCAGTACTTC
.	TRBV4-2	.	TRBJ2-1	CASSFYVGEVGNEQFF	TGTGCCAGCAGCTTCTATGTCGGGGAGGTGGGGAATGAGCAGTTCTTC
TRBD1	TRBV2	.	TRBJ2-5	CASREQGLVGETQYF	TGTGCCAGCAGAGAACAGGGGTTAGTGGGAGAGACCCAGTACTTC
TRBD1	TRBV9	.	TRBJ1-2	CASSVDLGGSYGYTF	TGTGCCAGCAGCGTAGATTTAGGGGGCAGCTATGGCTACACCTTC
.	TRBV5-5	few	TRBJ1-6	CASSLRDSGTWRSPLHF	TGTGCCAGCAGCTTGAGGGATAGTGGGACTTGGCGCTCACCCCTCCACTTT
.	TRBV12-5	.	TRBJ1-6	CASGEGQSPLHF	TGTGCTAGTGGGGAAGGACAGTCCCCCCTCCACTTT
TRBD1	TRBV25-1	once	TRBJ1-1	CASSPSGQGATEAFF	TGTGCCAGCAGTCCCTCCGGACAGGGGGCTACTGAAGCTTTCTTT
TRBD2	TRBV5-1	.	TRBJ2-7	CASSLEGTSGEQYF	TGCGCCAGCAGCTTGGAAGGGACTAGCGGGGAGCAGTACTTC
.	TRBV19	.	TRBJ2-7	CASSKESSASYEQYF	TGTGCCAGTAGTAAGGAGTCTAGCGCCTCCTACGAGCAGTACTTC
.	TRBV13	.	TRBJ2-3	CASSLVRPRDTDTQYF	TGTGCCAGCAGCTTAGTGCGCCCGAGGGACACAGATACGCAGTATTTT
.	TRBV7-3	.	TRBJ1-6	CASSLQGSNSPLHF	TGTGCCAGCAGCCTACAGGGTAGTAATTCACCCCTCCACTTT
.	TRBV3-1/TRBV3-2	.	TRBJ1-1	CASSQVSSSAFF	TGTGCCAGCAGCCAAGTGTCCAGTTCGGCTTTCTTT
TRBD2	TRBV4-3	.	TRBJ2-3	CASSHARGGAMGSDTQYF	TGCGCCAGCAGCCACGCCCGCGGGGGGGCAATGGGCTCAGATACGCAGTATTTT
TRBD1	TRBV19	.	TRBJ1-1	CASMRGLGQRNMNTEAFF	TGTGCCAGTATGAGGGGCCTGGGACAGCGAAACATGAACACTGAAGCTTTCTTT